This note documents a single T cell receptor (beta chain) sequence. This clonotype was recorded a few times. Which antigen it targets is not known. Per-base qualities were not stored, and no clone one base away is much larger. Taken from cysteine to phenylalanine, the CDR3 has 15 residues. The kept DNA is CDR3 alone, 45 bases in frame from the first base. V loses 1 base of germline sequence and J loses 0 bases, and the interval between the two ends is 9 bases. The CDR1 and CDR2 encoded by the germline V gene are LGHNA and YSLEER. The data stem from a study of blood T cells in healthy people across ages (dated by TCRdb to the mid-2010s). For context, the study as a whole: Template switching captured roughly one uniquely barcoded TCR beta cDNA molecule per two T cells in model experiments. Using deep sequencing normalized with unique cDNA molecular identifiers, the study measured how TCR beta repertoire diversity changes with age. Donors were grouped into four age groups: young (average approximately 16 years), middle-aged (roughly 37), aged (approximately 67) and long-lived (about 82). The study analyzed two additional independent replicas of 1 million unique cDNA reads from the same blood draw for two donors, one aged 18 to 29 and one aged 80 or older.

General findings and caveats noted by the study authors: Compared with the aged group, the long-lived group had more naive CD4+ T cells, fewer expanded clones and increased TCR diversity, a pattern suggesting age selection. The CMV infection status of donors was not known, potentially confounding age-related changes in expanded clonotypes. As age increased, observed TCR beta diversity per million T cells dropped in a roughly linear way, and a significant reduction was already evident by age 40. The percentage of naive T cells measured by flow cytometry correlated strongly with observed TCR beta diversity. Estimates of total diversity based on one million sequenced T cells were regarded as lower bounds and as underestimates. Because profiling used bulk unsorted PBMCs, naive and antigen-experienced compartments could not be compared conclusively.

The donors were roughly 39 Caucasian individuals from Russia, aged roughly 6 to 100 years, who were systemically healthy. Each donor gave about 11 milliliters of peripheral blood, drawn into EDTA-treated Vacutainer tubes. Ficoll-Paque density-gradient centrifugation was used to isolate PBMCs, with at least 7 million per sample. Total RNA, at least 6 micrograms per sample, was extracted from PBMCs with Trizol reagent. Naive CD45RAhigh/CD27high T cell percentages were measured by flow cytometry on a PBMC aliquot from every donor. The protocol used for the library was 5' RACE. The reads were generated on an Illumina HiSeq 2500. A second PCR of 7 to 11 cycles was run with a J-beta primer mix and a sample-barcoded 5' primer. Each TCR beta cDNA molecule received a unique molecular identifier from a template-switch 5' adaptor carrying 12 random nucleotides. Each sample yielded at least 2.5 million CDR3-containing paired-end reads. First-strand cDNA synthesis was performed from all RNA using the Mint cDNA synthesis kit, with priming by a TRBC-specific oligonucleotide. After uracil-DNA glycosylase treatment, a first 18-cycle PCR used universal primers M1SS and BC2_uni_R on all cDNA. The paper's processing steps were these. Normalization of each sample was performed by random selection of 1 million high-quality reads, each carrying a distinct molecular identifier. Reads with shared molecular identifiers were discarded instead of being binned into consensus sequences. CDR3 identification, clonotype clustering and error correction used MiTCR with a Q25 quality threshold and the strictest error-elimination algorithm. Lower-bound total TCR beta diversity was estimated with a nonparametric unseen species model using Euler transformation. The raw public data were reprocessed by TCRdb itself: fastp quality trimming at Q25, MiXCR clonotype calling, in-frame beta chains only. Rows are combined by CDR3 protein, so each entry shows the most common genes and DNA. These V and J calls derive from TCRdb rather than the authors' analysis. The sample contains 900,000 to 950,000 distinct CDR3 sequences, roughly 29% of them found a single time. The ten largest clones add up to about 9.4% of the sample.

The data were also submitted as part of a second study, on T cells of mothers and their children. Reported in the second study: Donors were nine systemically healthy Caucasian individuals: three mothers and their six children. cDNA synthesis consumed the entire amount of extracted RNA, loaded at around 1.5 ug RNA in each 15 ul reaction. Sample barcodes and 2-4 random nucleotides were added via the M1S primer in the second PCR. Over 8.5 million TCR beta CDR3 reads came from each mother, compared with 2.5 million to 3.5 million reads from each child. Thymic selection shapes the output of TCR recombination in a similar way in related and unrelated pairs, and inherited differences have a minor effect. Normalized repertoire overlap in related mother-child pairs was always slightly higher than in unrelated mother-child pairs, but the difference was never significant. With a sensitivity of about 100 clones per million clonotypes, no persistent microchimeric T cell clones were detected. In the study, deep NGS was used to compare the TCR beta repertoires of mothers and children, and features distinguishing related mother-child pairs from unrelated individuals were sought. Mothers averaged roughly 40 +/- 4 years of age and children averaged about 10 +/- 4 years. After adapters were ligated using NEBNext reagents, the libraries underwent 100+100 nt paired-end sequencing on an Illumina HiSeq 2000. To prevent cross-contamination, the mother and child libraries were prepared a month apart and were sequenced in separate runs. For each donor, somewhere between about 450,000 and 2,000,000 distinct TCR beta clonotypes were identified. Naive TCR beta clonotypes were estimated from low-frequency clonotypes matched to each donor's FACS-determined naive share, without sorting.

The chain is made from TRBV4-3 and TRBJ2-5; there is no confident call for the D gene. Sequencing used blood. The receptor's source is a middle-aged woman in good health. The CDR3 region: CASSQVDPYQETQYF. The base sequence is TGCGCCAGCAGCCAAGTTGACCCATACCAAGAGACCCAGTACTTC.